The text below deals with one TCR beta chain. These data come from a study of technical replicates of blood from a few donors. CDR1 ENHRY and CDR2 SYGVKD come from the germline V gene. The CDR3 runs 13 residues. The method was immunoSEQ multiplex PCR; TCRdb's version includes in-frame clones alone and lacks a portion of them. Here the sample spans about 75,000 clones, 92% being singletons. This receptor was obtained from a human donor in good health. Sequenced sample: T cells isolated from PBMCs. This sequence joins TRBV10-3 and TRBJ2-7; the match to TRBD2 covers 8 bases. CDR3 coding DNA: TGTTTACGTTTGTGGGGCCGGGGGGGCGAGCAGTACTTC. Residues: CLRLWGRGGEQYF.